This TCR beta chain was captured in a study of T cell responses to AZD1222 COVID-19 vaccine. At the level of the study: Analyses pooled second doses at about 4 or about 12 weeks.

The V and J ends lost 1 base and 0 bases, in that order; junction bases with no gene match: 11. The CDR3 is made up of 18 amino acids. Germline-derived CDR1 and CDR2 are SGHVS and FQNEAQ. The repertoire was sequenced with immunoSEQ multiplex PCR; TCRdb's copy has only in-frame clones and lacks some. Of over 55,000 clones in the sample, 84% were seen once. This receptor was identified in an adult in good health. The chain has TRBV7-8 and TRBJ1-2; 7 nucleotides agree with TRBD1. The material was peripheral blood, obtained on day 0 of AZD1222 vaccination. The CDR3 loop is CASSLVGGTAYANYGYTF. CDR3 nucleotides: TGTGCCAGCAGCTTAGTAGGAGGGACAGCCTATGCTAACTATGGCTACACCTTC.